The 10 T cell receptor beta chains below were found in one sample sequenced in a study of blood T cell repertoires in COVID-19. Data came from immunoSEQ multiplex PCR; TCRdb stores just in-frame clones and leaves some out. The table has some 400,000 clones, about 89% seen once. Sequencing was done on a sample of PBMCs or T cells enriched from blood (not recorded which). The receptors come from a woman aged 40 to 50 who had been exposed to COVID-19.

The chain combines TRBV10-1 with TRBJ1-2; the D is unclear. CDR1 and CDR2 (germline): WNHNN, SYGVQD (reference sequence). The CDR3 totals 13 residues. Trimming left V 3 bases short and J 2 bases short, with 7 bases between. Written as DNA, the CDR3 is TGCGCCAGCAGTGAAGGAGTAAACTATGGCTACACCTTC. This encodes CASSEGVNYGYTF.

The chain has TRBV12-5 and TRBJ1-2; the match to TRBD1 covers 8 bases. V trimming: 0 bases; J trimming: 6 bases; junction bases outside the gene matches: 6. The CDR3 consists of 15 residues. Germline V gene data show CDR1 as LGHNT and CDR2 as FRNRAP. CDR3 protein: CASGLVTGGFNGYTF. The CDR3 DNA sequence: TGTGCTAGTGGTTTGGTAACAGGGGGTTTTAATGGCTACACCTTC.

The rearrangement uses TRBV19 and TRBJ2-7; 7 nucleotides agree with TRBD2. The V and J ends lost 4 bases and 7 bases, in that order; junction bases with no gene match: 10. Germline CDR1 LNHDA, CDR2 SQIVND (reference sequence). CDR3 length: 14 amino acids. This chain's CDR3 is CASSSGSAPREQYF. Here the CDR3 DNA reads TGTGCCAGTAGTAGCGGGAGCGCCCCACGGGAGCAGTACTTC.

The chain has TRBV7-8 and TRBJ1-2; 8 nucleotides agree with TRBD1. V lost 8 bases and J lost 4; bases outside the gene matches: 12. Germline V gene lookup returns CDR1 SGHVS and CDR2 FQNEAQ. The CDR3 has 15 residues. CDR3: CASSKGQGAFYGYTF. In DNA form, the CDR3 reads TGTGCCAGCTCCAAGGGGCAGGGGGCTTTCTATGGCTACACCTTC.

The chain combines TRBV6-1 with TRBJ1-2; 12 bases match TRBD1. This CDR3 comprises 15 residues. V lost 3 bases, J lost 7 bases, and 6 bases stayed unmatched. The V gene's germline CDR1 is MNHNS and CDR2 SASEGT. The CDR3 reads CASSEGTGGPFGYTF. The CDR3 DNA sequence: TGTGCCAGCAGTGAGGGGACAGGGGGCCCGTTTGGCTACACCTTC.

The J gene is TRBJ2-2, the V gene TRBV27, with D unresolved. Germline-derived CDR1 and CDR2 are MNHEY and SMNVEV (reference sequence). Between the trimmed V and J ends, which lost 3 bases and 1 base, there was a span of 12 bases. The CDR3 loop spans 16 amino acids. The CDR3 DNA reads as TGTGCCAGCAGTTTGGCTCGCGGTTGGAACACCGGGGAGCTGTTTTTT. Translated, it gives CASSLARGWNTGELFF.

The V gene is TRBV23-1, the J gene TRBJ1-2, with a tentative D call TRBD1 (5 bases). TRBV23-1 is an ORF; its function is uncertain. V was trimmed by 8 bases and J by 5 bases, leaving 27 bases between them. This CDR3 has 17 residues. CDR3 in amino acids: CASPMPFCRAWWYGYTF. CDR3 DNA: TGCGCCAGCCCCATGCCGTTTTGCAGGGCTTGGTGGTATGGCTACACCTTC.

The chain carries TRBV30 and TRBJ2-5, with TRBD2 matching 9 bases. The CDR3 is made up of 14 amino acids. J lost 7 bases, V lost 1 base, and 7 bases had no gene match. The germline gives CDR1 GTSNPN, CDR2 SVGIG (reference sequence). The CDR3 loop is CAWSGLAVLGTQYF. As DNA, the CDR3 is TGTGCCTGGAGTGGACTAGCGGTCCTAGGGACCCAGTACTTC.

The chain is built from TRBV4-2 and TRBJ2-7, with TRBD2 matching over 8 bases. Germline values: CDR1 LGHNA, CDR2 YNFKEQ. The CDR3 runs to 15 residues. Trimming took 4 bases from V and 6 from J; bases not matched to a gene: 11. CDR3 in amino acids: CASSPGSGGQSEQYF. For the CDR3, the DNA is TGTGCCAGCAGCCCGGGATCGGGAGGGCAGTCCGAGCAGTACTTC.

The CDR3: CASSTRLAGEENEQFF. The CDR3 DNA reads TGTGCCAGCAGCACGCGACTAGCGGGAGAGGAAAATGAGCAGTTCTTC. The chain recombines TRBV7-9 with TRBJ2-1; 12 bases fit TRBD2. V lost 5 bases and J lost 7; bases outside the gene matches: 9. This CDR3 spans 16 amino acids. Germline V gene data show CDR1 as SEHNR and CDR2 as FQNEAQ (reference sequence).